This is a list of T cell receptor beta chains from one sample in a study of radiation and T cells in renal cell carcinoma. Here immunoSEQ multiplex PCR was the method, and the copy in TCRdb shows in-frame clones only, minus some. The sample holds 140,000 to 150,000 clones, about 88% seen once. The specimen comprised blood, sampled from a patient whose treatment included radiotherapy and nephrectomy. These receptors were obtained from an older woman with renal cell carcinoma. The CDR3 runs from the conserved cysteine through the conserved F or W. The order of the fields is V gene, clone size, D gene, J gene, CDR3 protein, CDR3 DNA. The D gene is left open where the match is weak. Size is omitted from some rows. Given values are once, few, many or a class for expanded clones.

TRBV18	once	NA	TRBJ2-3	CASSPTSTDTQYF	TGTGCCAGCTCACCGACTAGCACAGATACGCAGTATTTT
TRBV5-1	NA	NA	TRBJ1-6	CASSLVKDHLYNSPLHF	TGCGCCAGCAGCTTGGTAAAGGATCACCTTTATAATTCACCCCTCCACTTT
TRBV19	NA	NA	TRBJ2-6	CASSIGQRLGGANVLTF	TGTGCCAGTAGTATAGGCCAACGCCTGGGGGGGGCCAACGTCCTGACTTTC
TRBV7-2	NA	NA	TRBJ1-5	CASSFPGWRKPQHF	TGTGCCAGCAGCTTCCCAGGGTGGAGAAAGCCCCAGCATTTT
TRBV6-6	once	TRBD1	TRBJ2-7	CASSYLRQGSYEQYF	TGTGCCAGCAGTTACTTGCGACAGGGCTCCTACGAGCAGTACTTC
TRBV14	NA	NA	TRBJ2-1	CASSEMVWYNEQFF	TGTGCCAGCAGCGAAATGGTTTGGTACAATGAGCAGTTCTTC
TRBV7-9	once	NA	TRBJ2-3	CASSLEQGVTDTQYF	TGTGCCAGCAGCTTAGAGCAGGGCGTCACAGATACGCAGTATTTT
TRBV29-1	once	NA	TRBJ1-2	CSVEDGGGYGYTF	TGCAGCGTTGAAGACGGCGGTGGCTATGGCTACACCTTC
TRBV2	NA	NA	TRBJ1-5	CASSVNQPQHF	TGTGCCAGCAGTGTTAATCAGCCCCAGCATTTT
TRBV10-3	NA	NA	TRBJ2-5	CAIRDRERETQYF	TGTGCCATCAGGGACAGAGAGAGAGAGACCCAGTACTTC
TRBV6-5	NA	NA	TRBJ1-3	CASSYSNVHSGNTIYF	TGTGCCAGCAGTTACTCCAACGTTCACTCTGGAAACACCATATATTTT
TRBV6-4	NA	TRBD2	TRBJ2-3	CASSASGGTDTQYF	TGTGCCAGCAGCGCTAGCGGGGGGACAGATACGCAGTATTTT
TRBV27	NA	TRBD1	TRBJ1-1	CASSLGNRGNTEAFF	TGTGCCAGCAGTTTAGGGAACAGGGGGAACACTGAAGCTTTCTTT
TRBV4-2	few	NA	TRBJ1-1	CASSQSGLMFEAFF	TGTGCCAGCAGCCAATCCGGACTTATGTTTGAAGCTTTCTTT
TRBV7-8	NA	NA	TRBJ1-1	CASSLAVTNTEAFF	TGTGCCAGCAGCTTAGCCGTGACGAACACTGAAGCTTTCTTT
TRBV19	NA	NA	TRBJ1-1	CASSTTVNTEAFF	TGTGCCAGTAGTACCACGGTGAACACTGAAGCTTTCTTT
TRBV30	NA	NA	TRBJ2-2	CACNTGLGGELFF	TGTGCCTGTAATACAGGGTTGGGCGGGGAGCTGTTTTTT
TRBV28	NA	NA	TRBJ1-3	CASSFLLRSGNTIYF	TGTGCCAGCAGTTTCCTTCTTCGCTCTGGAAACACCATATATTTT
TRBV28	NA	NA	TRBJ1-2	CASSFPGRQAPGYTF	TGTGCCAGCAGTTTCCCGGGACGTCAGGCCCCTGGCTACACCTTC
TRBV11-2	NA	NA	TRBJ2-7	CASSPRGIGGYEQYF	TGTGCCAGCAGCCCTAGGGGTATAGGGGGCTACGAGCAGTACTTC
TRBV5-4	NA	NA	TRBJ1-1	CASSTSEGTEAFF	TGTGCCAGCAGCACCTCGGAGGGTACTGAAGCTTTCTTT
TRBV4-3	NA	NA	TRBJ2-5	CASSQDGGETQYF	TGCGCCAGCAGCCAAGATGGGGGTGAGACCCAGTACTTC
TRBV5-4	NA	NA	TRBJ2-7	CASSLLPALPSYEQYF	TGTGCCAGCAGCCTATTACCGGCCCTGCCCTCCTACGAGCAGTACTTC
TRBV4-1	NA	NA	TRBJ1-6	CASSQDPAGKSSYNSPLHF	TGCGCCAGCAGCCAAGATCCCGCAGGAAAGAGCTCCTATAATTCACCCCTCCACTTT
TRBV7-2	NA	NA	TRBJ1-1	CASSFDPGRGTEAFF	TGTGCCAGCAGCTTTGATCCGGGGAGAGGGACTGAAGCTTTCTTT
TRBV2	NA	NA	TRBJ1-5	CASTGVHGNQPQHF	TGTGCCAGCACAGGGGTTCACGGCAATCAGCCCCAGCATTTT
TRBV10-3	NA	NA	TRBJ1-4	CAISESGRWDEKLFF	TGTGCCATCAGTGAGTCCGGGAGGTGGGATGAAAAACTGTTTTTT
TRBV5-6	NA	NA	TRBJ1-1	CASSLRRLMNTEAFF	TGTGCCAGCAGCTTGCGACGGCTCATGAACACTGAAGCTTTCTTT
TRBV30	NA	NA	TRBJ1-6	CAWSVRGASNSPLHF	TGTGCCTGGAGTGTCCGGGGGGCGTCGAATTCACCCCTCCACTTT
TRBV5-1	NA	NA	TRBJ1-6	CASSLATGGNSSPLHF	TGCGCCAGCAGCTTGGCTACTGGTGGGAACTCCTCACCCCTCCACTTT
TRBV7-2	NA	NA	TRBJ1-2	CASSLPGSQADHYGYTF	TGTGCCAGCAGCTTACCAGGGTCACAGGCCGACCACTATGGCTACACCTTC
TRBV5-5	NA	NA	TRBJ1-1	CASSPGGQGEAFF	TGTGCCAGCAGCCCGGGGGGGCAGGGTGAAGCTTTCTTT
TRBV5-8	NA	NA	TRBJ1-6	CASSLVGGSYNSPLHF	TGTGCCAGCAGCTTGGTCGGCGGCTCCTATAATTCACCCCTCCACTTT
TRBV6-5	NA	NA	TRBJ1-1	CASSYSINTEAFF	TGTGCCAGCAGTTACTCCATAAACACTGAAGCTTTCTTT
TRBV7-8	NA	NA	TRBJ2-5	CASSSLGAQYF	TGTGCCAGCAGCTCCCTCGGGGCCCAGTACTTC
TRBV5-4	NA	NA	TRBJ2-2	CASRGDSPDTGELFF	TGTGCCAGCCGAGGTGATAGCCCCGACACCGGGGAGCTGTTTTTT
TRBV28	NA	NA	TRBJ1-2	CASSVSYGYTF	TGTGCCAGCAGTGTCTCCTATGGCTACACCTTC
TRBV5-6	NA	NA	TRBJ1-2	CASSLVGSNYGYTF	TGTGCCAGCAGCTTGGTCGGCAGTAACTATGGCTACACCTTC
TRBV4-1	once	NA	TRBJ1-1	CASSQEIPDRGAADMNTEAFF	TGCGCCAGCAGCCAAGAGATTCCCGATCGGGGAGCGGCTGACATGAACACTGAAGCTTTCTTT
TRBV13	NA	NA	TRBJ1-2	CASSSRAGASGYTF	TGTGCCAGCAGCTCCCGGGCAGGGGCTTCGGGCTACACCTTC
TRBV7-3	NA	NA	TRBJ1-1	CASSLIRTAEMFEAFF	TGTGCCAGCAGCTTAATTCGGACAGCGGAAATGTTTGAAGCTTTCTTT
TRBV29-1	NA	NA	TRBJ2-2	CSVEVTANTGELFF	TGCAGCGTTGAAGTCACAGCGAACACCGGGGAGCTGTTTTTT
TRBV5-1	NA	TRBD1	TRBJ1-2	CASSSTGGNYGYTF	TGCGCCAGCAGCTCAACAGGGGGTAACTATGGCTACACCTTC
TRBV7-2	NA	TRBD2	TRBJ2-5	CASSPTLLAGQETQYF	TGTGCCAGCAGCCCTACCCTTCTAGCGGGCCAAGAGACCCAGTACTTC
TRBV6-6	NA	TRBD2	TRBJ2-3	CASSRRGGTDTQYF	TGTGCCAGCAGTCGGCGGGGGGGAACAGATACGCAGTATTTT
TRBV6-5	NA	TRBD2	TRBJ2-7	CASSYERGYEQYF	TGTGCCAGCAGTTACGAGCGGGGGTACGAGCAGTACTTC
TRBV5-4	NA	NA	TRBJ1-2	CASSPNGYGYTF	TGTGCCAGCAGCCCGAACGGATACGGCTACACCTTC
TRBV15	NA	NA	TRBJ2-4	CATSRGGKSLAKNIQYF	TGTGCCACCAGCAGAGGAGGGAAAAGTTTAGCCAAAAACATTCAGTACTTC
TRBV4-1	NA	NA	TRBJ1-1	CASSQVGRQTNTEAFF	TGCGCCAGCAGCCAAGTCGGGAGACAGACGAACACTGAAGCTTTCTTT
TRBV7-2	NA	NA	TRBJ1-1	CASSLARKGNTEAFF	TGTGCCAGCAGCTTAGCTAGGAAGGGGAACACTGAAGCTTTCTTT
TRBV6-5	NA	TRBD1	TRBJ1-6	CASSSTGTANSPLHF	TGTGCCAGCAGTTCGACCGGGACAGCTAATTCACCCCTCCACTTT
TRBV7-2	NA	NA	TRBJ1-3	CASSLPGFKDGNTIYF	TGTGCCAGCAGCCTGCCGGGATTTAAGGATGGAAACACCATATATTTT
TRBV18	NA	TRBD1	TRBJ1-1	CASSSGTGGAGKAEAFF	TGTGCCAGCTCTTCCGGGACAGGGGGCGCTGGGAAGGCTGAAGCTTTCTTT
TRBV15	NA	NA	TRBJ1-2	CATSRAEVLSGYTF	TGTGCCACCAGCAGGGCCGAGGTTTTGAGCGGCTACACCTTC
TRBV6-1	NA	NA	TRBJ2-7	CASSEFSSSTYEQYF	TGTGCCAGCAGTGAATTCTCCAGTTCAACCTACGAGCAGTACTTC